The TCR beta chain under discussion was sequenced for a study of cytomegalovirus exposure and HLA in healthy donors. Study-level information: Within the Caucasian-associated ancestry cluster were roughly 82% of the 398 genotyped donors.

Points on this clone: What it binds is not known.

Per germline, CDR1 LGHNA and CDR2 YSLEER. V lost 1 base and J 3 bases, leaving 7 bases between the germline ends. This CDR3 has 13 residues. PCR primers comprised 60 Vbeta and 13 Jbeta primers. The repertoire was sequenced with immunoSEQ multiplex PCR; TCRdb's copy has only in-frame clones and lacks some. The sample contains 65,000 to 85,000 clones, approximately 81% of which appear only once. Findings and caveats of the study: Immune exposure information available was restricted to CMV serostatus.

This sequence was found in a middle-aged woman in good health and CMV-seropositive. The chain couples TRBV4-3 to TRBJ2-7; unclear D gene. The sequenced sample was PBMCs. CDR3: CASSQAVSYEQYF. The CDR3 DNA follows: TGCGCCAGCAGCCAAGCGGTGAGCTACGAGCAGTACTTC.